These T cell receptor beta chains were read from a single sample in a study of T cells in Graves' hyperthyroidism and ophthalmopathy. MiXCR, applied by TCRdb to the multiplex PCR reads, yields one record per CDR3 protein. The sample lists around 300,000 distinct CDR3 sequences; 13% were seen once. The sample taken for sequencing was blood. These receptors came from a woman between 25 and 40 years old with Graves' hyperthyroidism that later progressed to Graves' ophthalmopathy. Each CDR3 is given with its conserved first and last residue. The order of the fields is V gene, J gene, D gene, clone size, CDR3 DNA, CDR3 protein. The D gene is left open where the match is weak. Size is omitted from some rows. Given values are once, few, many or a class for expanded clones.

V gene: TRBV4-3
J gene: TRBJ2-7
D gene: .
clone size: few
CDR3 DNA: TGCGCCAGCAGCCAAGTCCCCGGCAACTTTCGGGAGCAGTACTTC
CDR3 protein: CASSQVPGNFREQYF

V gene: TRBV7-2
J gene: TRBJ2-6
D gene: .
clone size: many
CDR3 DNA: TGTGCCAGCACCCCCGCCATGGTCTCTGGGGCCAACGTCCTGACTTTC
CDR3 protein: CASTPAMVSGANVLTF

V gene: TRBV11-2
J gene: TRBJ2-5
D gene: .
clone size: many
CDR3 DNA: TGTGCCAGCCTCAAAGTAGGAGAACAAGAGACCCAGTACTTC
CDR3 protein: CASLKVGEQETQYF

V gene: TRBV20-1
J gene: TRBJ2-7
D gene: .
clone size: few
CDR3 DNA: TGCAGTGCTAGAGATCTTCTGCGGGGCCTCTACGAGCAGTACTTC
CDR3 protein: CSARDLLRGLYEQYF

V gene: TRBV6-1
J gene: TRBJ2-5
D gene: .
clone size: many
CDR3 DNA: TGTGCCAGCAGTGACCACGTTGACAGGCACTACCAAGAGACCCAGTACTTC
CDR3 protein: CASSDHVDRHYQETQYF

V gene: TRBV5-1
J gene: TRBJ2-2
D gene: .
clone size: many
CDR3 DNA: TGCGCCAGCCAGAAGGACTTACCGACCGGGGAGCTGTTTTTT
CDR3 protein: CASQKDLPTGELFF

V gene: TRBV4-2
J gene: TRBJ2-2
D gene: TRBD2
clone size: .
CDR3 DNA: TGTGCCAGCAGCCAAGAAGCTAGCGGGAACACCGGGGAGCTGTTTTTT
CDR3 protein: CASSQEASGNTGELFF

V gene: TRBV28
J gene: TRBJ2-7
D gene: .
clone size: many
CDR3 DNA: TGTGCCAGCAGCCGGGCTTATAGAAACGAGCAGTACTTC
CDR3 protein: CASSRAYRNEQYF

V gene: TRBV30
J gene: TRBJ2-3
D gene: TRBD1
clone size: many
CDR3 DNA: TGTGCCTGGACAGGGGGATTTGTAGATACGCAGTATTTT
CDR3 protein: CAWTGGFVDTQYF

V gene: TRBV27
J gene: TRBJ2-7
D gene: .
clone size: once
CDR3 DNA: TGTGCCAGCAGTACCACCCCCACAGGGCTCAGGGAGCAGTACTTC
CDR3 protein: CASSTTPTGLREQYF

V gene: TRBV10-3
J gene: TRBJ2-7
D gene: .
clone size: many
CDR3 DNA: TGTGCCATCAGTGAATCGAGTAGCCACGAGCAGTACTTC
CDR3 protein: CAISESSSHEQYF

V gene: TRBV11-3
J gene: TRBJ2-1
D gene: .
clone size: many
CDR3 DNA: TGTGCCAGCAGCTTATGGGGCGCGAACAATGAGCAGTTCTTC
CDR3 protein: CASSLWGANNEQFF

V gene: TRBV19
J gene: TRBJ1-1
D gene: .
clone size: .
CDR3 DNA: TGTGCCACGCAAACACAGGGCCCGAACACTGAAGCTTTCTTT
CDR3 protein: CATQTQGPNTEAFF

V gene: TRBV19
J gene: TRBJ2-1
D gene: TRBD2
clone size: .
CDR3 DNA: TGTGCCAGGAAACCCACAGGGGCCGCTAGCGGGAAACTCGACAATGAGCAGTTCTTC
CDR3 protein: CARKPTGAASGKLDNEQFF

V gene: TRBV3-1
J gene: TRBJ2-3
D gene: TRBD2
clone size: many
CDR3 DNA: TGTGCCAGCAGCCTCGTACTAGCGAACACAGATACGCAGTATTTT
CDR3 protein: CASSLVLANTDTQYF

V gene: TRBV6-2/TRBV6-3
J gene: TRBJ2-7
D gene: TRBD2
clone size: many
CDR3 DNA: TGTGCCAGCAGTTCGTTTGGTAGCGGGAGTTACGAGCAGTACTTC
CDR3 protein: CASSSFGSGSYEQYF

V gene: TRBV9
J gene: TRBJ2-1
D gene: .
clone size: few
CDR3 DNA: TGTGCCAGCAGCGTAGCGGCTACGACGGATGAGCAGTTCTTC
CDR3 protein: CASSVAATTDEQFF

V gene: TRBV7-8
J gene: TRBJ1-5
D gene: .
clone size: many
CDR3 DNA: TGTGCCAGCAGCGAACAGGGACGGAGCAATCAGCCCCAGCATTTT
CDR3 protein: CASSEQGRSNQPQHF

V gene: TRBV30
J gene: TRBJ1-2
D gene: .
clone size: .
CDR3 DNA: TGTGCCTCAGCGGGGGCCGGCAACTATGGCTACACCTTC
CDR3 protein: CASAGAGNYGYTF

V gene: TRBV20-1
J gene: TRBJ2-1
D gene: .
clone size: .
CDR3 DNA: TGCAGTGCTAGTGGCGGGGACGGCAGCTCCTACAATGAGCAGTTCTTC
CDR3 protein: CSASGGDGSSYNEQFF

V gene: TRBV28
J gene: TRBJ1-2
D gene: TRBD1
clone size: many
CDR3 DNA: TGTGCCACCCTTCGACAGGGGGAGATCAACTATGGCTACACCTTC
CDR3 protein: CATLRQGEINYGYTF

V gene: TRBV11-3
J gene: TRBJ2-2
D gene: .
clone size: many
CDR3 DNA: TGTGCCAGCAGCTTAGAAGAGGGGTTAGCCGGGGAGCTGTTTTTT
CDR3 protein: CASSLEEGLAGELFF

V gene: TRBV20-1
J gene: TRBJ1-2
D gene: TRBD1
clone size: few
CDR3 DNA: TGCAGTGCAATCCGGGACAGAAGTGGCTACACCTTC
CDR3 protein: CSAIRDRSGYTF

V gene: TRBV28
J gene: TRBJ2-3
D gene: .
clone size: .
CDR3 DNA: TGTGCCAGCCGCGCCAGGGCCAACACAGATACGCAGTATTTT
CDR3 protein: CASRARANTDTQYF

V gene: TRBV10-3
J gene: TRBJ1-1
D gene: TRBD1
clone size: many
CDR3 DNA: TGTGCCATCACCGATGGGAACAGGGGGGCCACTGAAGCTTTCTTT
CDR3 protein: CAITDGNRGATEAFF

V gene: TRBV30
J gene: TRBJ2-7
D gene: .
clone size: many
CDR3 DNA: TGTGCCTGGAACCTCAACCGGGGGAGCGAGCAGTACTTC
CDR3 protein: CAWNLNRGSEQYF

V gene: TRBV30
J gene: TRBJ2-5
D gene: .
clone size: many
CDR3 DNA: TGTGCCTGGGGGCCAGAAAGACAAGAGACCCAGTACTTC
CDR3 protein: CAWGPERQETQYF

V gene: TRBV5-1
J gene: TRBJ2-7
D gene: .
clone size: .
CDR3 DNA: TGTGCCAGCAGCTTGTTCGCTGGGATAGACTACGAGCAGTACTTC
CDR3 protein: CASSLFAGIDYEQYF

V gene: TRBV7-2
J gene: TRBJ2-1
D gene: .
clone size: many
CDR3 DNA: TGTGCCAGCAGCTCCTCCCGATATGAGCAGTTCTTC
CDR3 protein: CASSSSRYEQFF

V gene: TRBV20-1
J gene: TRBJ2-7
D gene: TRBD1
clone size: many
CDR3 DNA: TGCAGTGCTAGGACAGGGGAAGCCTACGAGCAGTACTTC
CDR3 protein: CSARTGEAYEQYF

V gene: TRBV12-3/TRBV12-4
J gene: TRBJ2-7
D gene: TRBD2
clone size: many
CDR3 DNA: TGTGCCAGCAGTCAACTAGCGGGAGGGGCATACGAGCAGTACTTC
CDR3 protein: CASSQLAGGAYEQYF

V gene: TRBV28
J gene: TRBJ2-1
D gene: .
clone size: many
CDR3 DNA: TGTGCCAGCAGTTTTGGTTATGAGCAGTTCTTC
CDR3 protein: CASSFGYEQFF